These T cell receptor beta chains were read from a single sample in a study of blood T cell repertoires in COVID-19. The data were produced by immunoSEQ multiplex PCR, yet TCRdb's version contains in-frame clones alone and is incomplete. The table records some 38,000 clones, roughly 74% of them present only once. The specimen was peripheral blood. All receptors come from a man aged 65 to 79 with COVID-19, enrolled during active disease. Both conserved end residues are part of each CDR3. The D gene is left open where the match is weak. A clone size is listed for some rows: how often the clone was seen (once, few, many), or a class if it is expanded.

V gene,clone size,J gene,D gene,CDR3 protein,CDR3 DNA
TRBV18,few,TRBJ2-2,TRBD2,CASSPLLAGDHGELFF,TGTGCCAGCTCCCCACTACTAGCGGGAGATCACGGGGAGCTGTTTTTT
TRBV7-2,few,TRBJ1-2,NA,CASSPRPGSNYGYTF,TGTGCCAGCAGCCCTCGGCCAGGGTCTAACTATGGCTACACCTTC
TRBV7-9,NA,TRBJ2-1,NA,CASSTRSGHEQFF,TGTGCCAGCAGCACGCGTTCAGGGCATGAGCAGTTCTTC
TRBV5-1,NA,TRBJ1-2,NA,CASSLDRSETYGYTF,TGCGCCAGCAGCTTGGACAGGAGTGAGACCTATGGCTACACCTTC
TRBV5-1,NA,TRBJ2-7,TRBD2,CASSVETGGFDEQYF,TGCGCCAGCAGCGTGGAAACGGGAGGATTCGACGAGCAGTACTTC
TRBV9,once,TRBJ2-1,TRBD2,CASSPVLAGMDEQFF,TGTGCCAGCAGCCCCGTACTAGCGGGGATGGATGAGCAGTTCTTC
TRBV7-7,few,TRBJ2-7,TRBD2,CASSVDDRGGYEQYF,TGTGCTAGCAGCGTTGACGATCGGGGGGGCTACGAGCAGTACTTC
TRBV5-1,NA,TRBJ2-7,TRBD1,CASSVDRGVPFYEQYF,TGCGCCAGCAGCGTGGACAGGGGGGTCCCCTTCTACGAGCAGTACTTC
TRBV29-1,NA,TRBJ1-5,TRBD1,CSVVSGGGQPQHF,TGCAGCGTTGTGTCAGGGGGTGGTCAGCCCCAGCATTTT
TRBV10-3,NA,TRBJ1-2,NA,CAISGSLEGWGYGYTF,TGTGCCATCAGTGGGTCGCTGGAGGGTTGGGGCTATGGCTACACCTTC
TRBV5-6,NA,TRBJ2-1,NA,CASSLIQEQFF,TGTGCCAGCAGCTTGATACAGGAGCAGTTCTTC
TRBV29-1,NA,TRBJ2-1,NA,CSVVDNEQFF,TGCAGCGTTGTAGACAATGAGCAGTTCTTC
TRBV7-9,few,TRBJ2-1,NA,CASSHTPDIEQFF,TGTGCCAGCAGCCACACTCCGGACATCGAGCAGTTCTTC
TRBV4-1,NA,TRBJ1-1,TRBD1,CASSPAYRGRTEAFF,TGCGCCAGCAGCCCAGCCTACAGGGGTAGGACTGAAGCTTTCTTT
TRBV5-1,once,TRBJ1-1,NA,CASGLMNTEAFF,TGCGCCAGCGGGCTGATGAACACTGAAGCTTTCTTT
TRBV19,few,TRBJ1-1,NA,CASSIVPGEGTEAFF,TGTGCCAGTAGTATAGTCCCAGGGGAGGGGACTGAAGCTTTCTTT
TRBV5-1,few,TRBJ2-2,NA,CASSLVGVNTGELFF,TGCGCCAGCAGCTTGGTAGGGGTGAACACCGGGGAGCTGTTTTTT
TRBV10-3,NA,TRBJ2-1,NA,CAISVVGPYNEQFF,TGTGCCATCAGTGTGGTGGGCCCCTACAATGAGCAGTTCTTC
TRBV3-1/TRBV3-2,NA,TRBJ2-3,NA,CASSQELGGLTDTQYF,TGTGCCAGCAGCCAAGAATTAGGCGGGTTGACAGATACGCAGTATTTT
TRBV6-2/TRBV6-3,NA,TRBJ2-7,NA,CASSGYLRLYEQYF,TGTGCCAGCAGCGGTTACCTACGCCTCTACGAGCAGTACTTC
TRBV7-6,many,TRBJ2-1,NA,CASSVDFGSYNEQFF,TGTGCCAGCAGCGTCGACTTCGGGTCCTACAATGAGCAGTTCTTC
TRBV20-1,NA,TRBJ2-3,TRBD1,CSASAGTGGVTQYF,TGCAGTGCTAGTGCAGGGACAGGGGGCGTTACGCAGTATTTT
TRBV11-2,NA,TRBJ2-2,TRBD2,CASSPVASGRTGELFF,TGTGCCAGCAGCCCTGTGGCTAGCGGGCGCACCGGGGAGCTGTTTTTT
TRBV4-1,NA,TRBJ2-7,NA,CASSQDEPQGLYEQYF,TGCGCCAGCAGCCAAGATGAGCCCCAGGGGCTCTACGAGCAGTACTTC
TRBV6-4,few,TRBJ2-7,NA,CASSVWQGGEQYF,TGTGCCAGCAGTGTGTGGCAGGGGGGCGAGCAGTACTTC
TRBV7-9,NA,TRBJ2-2,NA,CASSRQDANTGELFF,TGTGCCAGCAGCAGACAGGATGCGAACACCGGGGAGCTGTTTTTT
TRBV5-6,NA,TRBJ2-1,NA,CASSLAGRVNEQFF,TGTGCCAGCAGCTTGGCGGGAAGGGTCAATGAGCAGTTCTTC
TRBV11-2,NA,TRBJ2-1,TRBD2,CASSLLAGGPNEQFF,TGTGCCAGCAGCTTATTAGCGGGAGGGCCGAATGAGCAGTTCTTC
TRBV11-2,NA,TRBJ1-2,NA,CASSQDTSNYGYTF,TGTGCCAGCAGCCAGGACACCTCTAACTATGGCTACACCTTC
TRBV10-3,NA,TRBJ1-5,TRBD1,CATSDRGSNQPQHF,TGTGCCACCTCGGACAGGGGTAGCAATCAGCCCCAGCATTTT
TRBV5-1,NA,TRBJ2-7,NA,CASSSDGSSYEQYF,TGCGCCAGCAGCTCGGACGGGAGCTCCTACGAGCAGTACTTC
TRBV18,NA,TRBJ1-1,TRBD1,CASSQFTGGQNTEAFF,TGTGCCAGCTCACAATTTACAGGGGGCCAGAACACTGAAGCTTTCTTT
TRBV5-1,NA,TRBJ1-2,TRBD1,CASSFGQGARRNYGYTF,TGCGCCAGCAGCTTTGGACAGGGGGCGCGAAGAAACTATGGCTACACCTTC
TRBV7-9,few,TRBJ1-2,NA,CASGQQGGSGYTF,TGTGCCAGCGGCCAACAGGGAGGGTCTGGCTACACCTTC
TRBV5-1,NA,TRBJ2-5,NA,CASSQAGIQETQYF,TGCGCCAGCAGCCAGGCAGGGATACAAGAGACCCAGTACTTC
TRBV10-3,once,TRBJ2-1,NA,CAISESKGSASPHYNEQFF,TGTGCCATCAGTGAGTCAAAGGGGTCCGCATCCCCCCACTACAATGAGCAGTTCTTC
TRBV11-3,few,TRBJ2-1,NA,CASSFGGDEQFF,TGTGCCAGCAGCTTTGGAGGGGATGAGCAGTTCTTC
TRBV7-9,NA,TRBJ1-6,NA,CASSSESYNSPLHF,TGTGCCAGCAGCTCGGAGTCCTATAATTCACCCCTCCACTTT
TRBV7-9,NA,TRBJ2-7,TRBD1,CASSLAIGTEYEQYF,TGTGCCAGCAGCTTAGCGATTGGGACAGAGTACGAGCAGTACTTC
TRBV29-1,NA,TRBJ1-3,TRBD1,CSVFTGAGNTIYF,TGCAGCGTCTTTACAGGGGCCGGAAACACCATATATTTT
TRBV5-1,NA,TRBJ2-7,NA,CASSSEQQQYF,TGCGCCAGCAGCTCCGAACAACAGCAGTACTTC
TRBV9,NA,TRBJ1-1,NA,CASSVVGHGGTEAFF,TGTGCCAGCAGCGTAGTCGGCCATGGAGGCACTGAAGCTTTCTTT
TRBV3-1/TRBV3-2,NA,TRBJ1-1,NA,CASSLSYRATEAFF,TGTGCCAGCAGCCTAAGTTACAGGGCTACTGAAGCTTTCTTT
TRBV19,NA,TRBJ1-6,TRBD1,CASSASGQGNSPLHF,TGTGCCAGTAGTGCTTCTGGACAGGGGAATTCACCCCTCCACTTT
TRBV12-3/TRBV12-4,NA,TRBJ2-3,NA,CASRTGYGDTQYF,TGTGCCAGCAGGACAGGTTATGGGGATACGCAGTATTTT
TRBV4-3,medium-sized,TRBJ2-3,NA,CASSLQTRTDTSTDTQYF,TGCGCCAGCAGCCTTCAGACGAGGACGGACACTAGCACAGATACGCAGTATTTT
TRBV27,NA,TRBJ2-7,NA,CASSLSARVKSYEQYF,TGTGCCAGCAGTTTATCGGCCAGGGTTAAGTCCTACGAGCAGTACTTC